Listed here are 8 T cell receptor beta chains from one sample, sequenced in a study of regulatory T cells in long-lasting Graves disease. Construction of TCR beta libraries relied on iRepertoire HTBI primers and on Arm-PCR targeting CDR3 regions. TCRdb re-derived calls from the multiplex PCR reads in MiXCR, one entry per CDR3 protein. Among 300,000 to 350,000 distinct CDR3 sequences listed, about 18% were seen once. As for time point: persistent/refractory GD, antithyroid drugs over 5 years with positive TRAb. There was RNA extracted from PBMCs, and the TCR library was made from it. The material was peripheral blood mononuclear cells (PBMCs), obtained when the disease was refractory, from a patient treated with antithyroid drugs. These TCRs come from a female donor with Graves disease.

This clonotype was recorded at least ten times. The CDR3 here is CASTGGRPTQYF. In DNA, the CDR3 is TGTGCCAGCACCGGGGGGAGGCCGACCCAGTACTTC. This rearrangement joins TRBV28 to TRBJ2-5; TRBD2 agrees at 7 bases. This CDR3 region has 12 residues. CDR1 MDHEN and CDR2 SYDVKM come from the germline V gene. Trimming took 7 bases from V and 7 from J; bases not matched to a gene: 6.

J is TRBJ2-2 and V is TRBV11-3; D unclear. The ends were cut back, 10 bases at V and 9 bases at J, with 15 bases in the middle. The CDR3 loop spans 12 amino acids. Germline V gene lookup returns CDR1 SGHNT and CDR2 YENEEA. CDR3 in amino acids: CATRQVGRELFF. In nucleotides, the CDR3 is TGTGCCACCCGACAAGTTGGGAGGGAGCTGTTTTTT. Drawing the rest from reference TRBV11-3 and TRBJ2-2, the complete variable domain is EAGVVQSPRYKIIEKKQPVAFWCNPISGHNTLYWYLQNLGQGPELLIRYENEEAVDDSQLPKDRFSAERLKGVDSTLKIQPAELGDSAVYLCATRQVGRELFFGEGSRLTVL.

This clonotype was picked up many times. The chain recombines TRBV29-1 with TRBJ2-2; D ambiguous. Germline CDR1 and CDR2: SQVTM and ANQGSEA. The CDR3 extends over 10 amino acids. V lost 4 bases, J lost 6 bases, and 3 bases lay in between. The CDR3 region is CSVVAGELFF. The CDR3 DNA reads TGCAGCGTTGTTGCCGGGGAGCTGTTTTTT.

The chain couples TRBV7-3 to TRBJ1-6; 8 nucleotides agree with TRBD1. With 5 bases clipped from V and 7 bases from J, the junction kept 13 bases outside the gene matches. Germline assignment: CDR1 SGHTA and CDR2 FQGTGA. The CDR3 sequence is 17 residues long. CDR3 coding DNA: TGTGCCAGCAGCCAAGTTTCGCAGACAGGGGTAAATTCACCCCTCCACTTT. Its translation: CASSQVSQTGVNSPLHF. Supplemented by reference TRBV7-3 and TRBJ1-6, the full variable domain reads GAGVSQTPSNKVTEKGKYVELRCDPISGHTALYWYRQSLGQGPEFLIYFQGTGAADDSGLPNDRFFAVRPEGSVSTLKIQRTERGDSAVYLCASSQVSQTGVNSPLHFGNGTRLTVT.

In this sample, this clonotype turned up many times. CDR3 region: CASSLPGRGSEKLFF. The CDR3 DNA is TGTGCCAGCAGTTTACCAGGGCGGGGTAGTGAAAAACTGTTTTTT. The chain joins TRBV28 to TRBJ1-4, with a tentative D call TRBD1 (5 bases). This CDR3 comprises 15 residues. From germline, CDR1 is MDHEN and CDR2 SYDVKM. The V end was cut by 2 bases, the J end by 7 bases, with 14 bases between.

This clonotype appeared many times. V gene TRBV28 combines with J gene TRBJ1-5; D not resolved. The CDR3 has 15 residues. Germline CDR1 reads MDHEN; CDR2 reads SYDVKM. Trimming shortened V by 6 bases and J by 8 bases, and 20 bases separated the two germline ends. The CDR3 coding sequence is TGTGCCAGCAGCCCAGTCGAGGGTTTATCCAAGCCCCAGCATTTT. This codes for CASSPVEGLSKPQHF.

There are many counts of this clonotype. V gene TRBV20-1 combines with J gene TRBJ1-1, with 10 bases aligning to TRBD1. The length of the CDR3 is 15 residues. After removal of 6 bases from V and 4 bases from J, the junction contained 11 bases not matched to a gene. The germline gives CDR1 DFQATT, CDR2 SNEGSKA (reference sequence). The CDR3 protein is CSARLGTGVGTEAFF. CDR3 nucleotides: TGCAGTGCGCGCTTAGGGACAGGGGTAGGCACTGAAGCTTTCTTT.

In its sample, this clonotype was seen many times. J is TRBJ1-6 and V is TRBV6-1, with no clear D. V lost 5 bases, J lost 8 bases, and 19 bases lay in between. The CDR3 is 16 amino acids. Germline-derived CDR1 and CDR2 are MNHNS and SASEGT. The CDR3 loop reads CASSTVRHVGDSPLHF. The CDR3 DNA reads TGTGCCAGCAGTACCGTAAGACATGTGGGCGATTCACCCCTCCACTTT.